This entry lists 14 T cell receptor beta chains sequenced from one sample in a study of technical replicates of blood from a handful of donors. Produced via immunoSEQ multiplex PCR; TCRdb's table is partial and in-frame only. Of some 76,000 clones listed, 95% to 98% are singletons. Sequencing used T cells isolated from PBMCs. The receptors come from a human donor in good health.

The chain joins TRBV9 to TRBJ2-7, with D perhaps matching TRBD2 (6 bases). V dropped 0 bases and J dropped 3 bases, with 13 bases sitting between them. CDR1 is SGDLS, CDR2 YYNGEE, per germline. The length of the CDR3 is 15 residues. The CDR3 loop reads CASSVDGWGLYEQYF. CDR3 bases: TGTGCCAGCAGCGTAGACGGTTGGGGACTCTACGAGCAGTACTTC. The full variable domain, with the rest looked up from reference TRBV9 and TRBJ2-7, is DSGVTQTPKHLITATGQRVTLRCSPRSGDLSVYWYQQSLDQGLQFLIQYYNGEERAKGNILERFSAQQFPDLHSELNLSSLELGDSALYFCASSVDGWGLYEQYFGPGTRLTVT.

V gene TRBV5-4 combines with J gene TRBJ1-5; 8 nucleotides line up with TRBD1. The CDR3 loop spans 15 amino acids. The germline V gene has CDR1 SGHNT and CDR2 YYREEE (reference sequence). With V trimmed by 2 bases and J by 4 bases, 5 bases remained unmatched. The CDR3 DNA reads TGTGCCAGCAGCTTTTTAGACAGGGGTAATCAGCCCCAGCATTTT. Its translation is CASSFLDRGNQPQHF. Drawing the rest from reference TRBV5-4 and TRBJ1-5, the complete variable domain is ETGVTQSPTHLIKTRGQQVTLRCSSQSGHNTVSWYQQALGQGPQFIFQYYREEENGRGNFPPRFSGLQFPNYSSELNVNALELDDSALYLCASSFLDRGNQPQHFGDGTRLSIL.

The rearrangement links TRBV6-5 to TRBJ2-7; the match to TRBD1 covers 7 bases. V shed 0 bases, J shed 5 bases, and the junction held 4 bases outside the gene matches. Germline CDR1 and CDR2: MNHEY and SVGAGI. The CDR3 is made up of 14 amino acids. This CDR3 is CASSYSTGFNEQYF. Written as DNA, the CDR3 is TGTGCCAGCAGTTACTCGACAGGGTTCAACGAGCAGTACTTC.

The V call is TRBV5-1, the J call TRBJ2-1; D call uncertain. Trimming shortened V by 4 bases and J by 7 bases, and 9 bases separated the two germline ends. Germline values: CDR1 SGHRS, CDR2 YFSETQ. This CDR3 region has 12 residues. CDR3 loop: CASSPSGNEQFF. CDR3 bases: TGCGCCAGCAGCCCTAGTGGGAATGAGCAGTTCTTC.

The sample holds one count of this clone. V and J are TRBV5-6 and TRBJ1-3, with TRBD1 as a possible D gene (5 bases). The CDR3 is made up of 17 amino acids. V gave up 1 base and J gave up 0 bases, with 14 bases separating them. CDR1 and CDR2 (germline): SGHDT, YYEEEE. The CDR3 bases are TGTGCCAGCAGCTTGTCCTTCGGGGACTTCTCTGGAAACACCATATATTTT. Encoded protein: CASSLSFGDFSGNTIYF.

The chain links TRBV4-3 to TRBJ1-2; 7 positions agree with TRBD1. The germline V gene has CDR1 LGHNA and CDR2 YSLEER. Trimming at V came to 4 bases and at J to 4 bases, leaving 9 bases not matched to a gene. The CDR3 runs to 15 residues. Written as DNA, the CDR3 is TGCGCCAGCAGCCTTTCAGGGGGAAGGAGCTATGGCTACACCTTC. It yields the protein CASSLSGGRSYGYTF.

The V call is TRBV29-1, the J call TRBJ1-2; D possibly corresponds to TRBD1 (5 bases). The CDR3 totals 10 residues. The ends were cut back, 4 bases at V and 8 bases at J, with 8 bases in the middle. Germline assignment: CDR1 SQVTM and CDR2 ANQGSEA. CDR3 nucleotides: TGCAGCGTTGGGGGGGACGGCTACACCTTC. Translating it yields CSVGGDGYTF.

This clone was seen a single time. The chain employs TRBV30 and TRBJ1-1; weak D call: TRBD1 (5 bases). The germline gives CDR1 GTSNPN, CDR2 SVGIG (reference sequence). V was clipped by 7 bases and J by 1 base, with 13 bases between them. This CDR3 is built from 13 residues. CDR3 region: CAYRDSKNTEAFF. The DNA of the CDR3 is TGTGCCTACCGGGACTCAAAGAACACTGAAGCTTTCTTT.

The chain combines TRBV4-1 with TRBJ1-1, with TRBD1 as a possible D gene (5 bases). This CDR3 comprises 16 residues. Between the trimmed V and J ends, which lost 2 bases and 5 bases, there was a span of 18 bases. The germline gives CDR1 MGHRA, CDR2 YSYEKL. The CDR3 loop is CASSQLDGGSRTEAFF. The CDR3 nucleotides are TGCGCCAGCAGCCAACTCGACGGGGGGAGTAGGACTGAAGCTTTCTTT.

The V gene is TRBV30, the J gene TRBJ1-2; no clear D gene. Trimming shortened V by 3 bases and J by 0 bases, and 11 bases separated the two germline ends. There are 14 residues in the CDR3. The germline gives CDR1 GTSNPN, CDR2 SVGIG (reference sequence). CDR3 nucleotides: TGTGCCTGGAGCTATCTGGTAACTAACTATGGCTACACCTTC. Translated: CAWSYLVTNYGYTF.

V gene TRBV14 combines with J gene TRBJ1-1; D gene unclear. With 2 bases removed from V and 3 bases from J, the gap between germline ends came to 7 bases. The germline V gene encodes CDR1 SGHDN and CDR2 FVKESK. This CDR3 comprises 13 residues. The CDR3 DNA is TGTGCCAGCAGCCAAAGCAGGTACACTGAAGCTTTCTTT. It encodes CASSQSRYTEAFF.

The CDR3 loop reads CASSLRLARYEQYF. CDR3 sequence (DNA): TGTGCCAGCAGCTTAAGGCTAGCCAGATACGAGCAGTACTTC. This rearrangement joins TRBV11-2 to TRBJ2-7, with D possibly being TRBD2 (5 bases). The CDR3 sequence is 14 residues long. V lost 2 bases, J lost 4 bases, and 12 bases lay in between. The germline V gene has CDR1 SGHAT and CDR2 FQNNGV. Together with reference TRBV11-2 and TRBJ2-7, the CDR3 gives the full variable domain: EAGVAQSPRYKIIEKRQSVAFWCNPISGHATLYWYQQILGQGPKLLIQFQNNGVVDDSQLPKDRFSAERLKGVDSTLKIQPAKLEDSAVYLCASSLRLARYEQYFGPGTRLTVT.

As to this clone: The same CDR3 is also encoded by other DNA sequences in this sample. The gene calls are TRBV9 and TRBJ1-2; D is unclear. Per germline, CDR1 SGDLS and CDR2 YYNGEE. V was shortened by 0 bases and J by 4 bases, with 10 bases between the two germline ends. This CDR3 region has 14 residues. CDR3 bases: TGTGCCAGCAGCGTAGTGGCAGGAGGCTATGGCTACACCTTC. It translates to CASSVVAGGYGYTF.

This clone has a single count. The genes are TRBV2 and TRBJ2-1; 13 bases line up with TRBD2. Germline loops: CDR1 SNHLY, CDR2 FYNNEI. V shed 10 bases and J 11 bases; nucleotides not matched to a gene: 11. CDR3 length: 14 amino acids. In DNA form, the CDR3 reads TGTGCCACCGAGGAGGGACTAGCGGGGCTAAAGCAGTTCTTC. Its protein is CATEEGLAGLKQFF.